The next 31 T cell receptor beta chains were all read from a single sample in a study of Ad26.COV2.S vaccination and SARS-CoV-2 variants. Libraries were prepared by immunoSEQ multiplex PCR; TCRdb keeps only in-frame clonotypes and omits some of them. The sample shows hundreds of thousands of clones, 70% to 90% of them seen only once. Sample treatment: around 19 received Ad26.COV2.S at low or high dose, single or two shots; about 5 received placebo; per-sample allocation not given. Collection of the samples took place on day 63 after the first injection of vaccine or placebo. The sample here was peripheral blood, taken in a trial of Ad26.COV2.S vaccine versus placebo. The receptors were gathered from a person between 18 and 65 years old who received the Ad26.COV2.S COVID-19 vaccine or a placebo.

In DNA form, the CDR3 reads TGTGCCAGCAGCTCCCGGGACAGGACTAACTATGGCTACACCTTC. Translated, it gives CASSSRDRTNYGYTF. The chain uses TRBV11-2 and TRBJ1-2; TRBD1 matches at 8 bases. The length of the CDR3 is 15 residues. V was pared by 4 bases and J by 0 bases, with 4 bases of the junction left unmatched. The germline gives CDR1 SGHAT, CDR2 FQNNGV.

This rearrangement joins TRBV28 to TRBJ2-3; the D call may be TRBD1 or TRBD2 (6 bases each). Trimming shortened V by 3 bases and J by 0 bases, and 10 bases separated the two germline ends. Germline assignment: CDR1 MDHEN and CDR2 SYDVKM. The CDR3 totals 15 residues. The CDR3 is CASSFRGLSTDTQYF. The CDR3 coding sequence is TGTGCCAGCAGTTTCCGGGGGCTTAGCACAGATACGCAGTATTTT.

The V and J genes are TRBV10-2 and TRBJ1-1, with unresolved D. The CDR3 has 12 residues. V lost 11 bases and J lost 4, with 14 bases in between. The germline V gene has CDR1 WSHSY and CDR2 SAAADI. CDR3 sequence: CAAGRARTEAFF. CDR3 nucleotide sequence: TGCGCCGCTGGTCGGGCGCGCACTGAAGCTTTCTTT.

The gene calls are TRBV3-1 (or the pseudogene TRBV3-2) and TRBJ1-6, with 9 bases matching TRBD1. The CDR3 is made up of 17 amino acids. V lost 2 bases, J lost 10 bases, and 12 bases stayed unmatched. Germline V CDR1 and CDR2: LGHDT, YNNKEL (reference sequence). Written as DNA, the CDR3 is TGTGCCAGCAGCCAAAACCCCTCGACAGGGGGACGCTCACCCCTCCACTTT. Encoded protein: CASSQNPSTGGRSPLHF.

This clone was counted a few times. The same CDR3 is also encoded by other DNA sequences in this sample. The chain recombines TRBV6-2 or TRBV6-3 with TRBJ1-1; 7 positions match TRBD1. CDR1 is MNHEY and CDR2 is SVGEGT in the germline V gene. The CDR3 runs to 16 residues. V trimming: 2 bases; J trimming: 5 bases; junction bases outside the gene matches: 11. The CDR3 here is CASSYPSGGADTEAFF. CDR3 DNA: TGTGCCAGCAGTTACCCCTCAGGGGGGGCGGATACTGAAGCTTTCTTT.

The rearrangement uses TRBV19 and TRBJ2-7; TRBD1 is a possible D gene (7 bases). Germline V CDR1 and CDR2: LNHDA, SQIVND (reference sequence). The CDR3 covers 15 residues. V gave up 2 bases and J gave up 3 bases, with 14 bases separating them. CDR3 nucleotides: TGTGCCAGTAGTATAAAGGGGGGACAGAACTACGAGCAGTACTTC. Translated: CASSIKGGQNYEQYF.

The rearrangement uses TRBV7-9 and TRBJ1-4, with no clear D. This CDR3 comprises 14 residues. Trimming left V 0 bases short and J 6 bases short, with 8 bases between. Looked up from germline, CDR1 is SEHNR and CDR2 is FQNEAQ (reference sequence). The CDR3 DNA is TGTGCCAGCAGCTTAGCGATTTGGGATGAAAAACTGTTTTTT. Translation gives CASSLAIWDEKLFF.

On this clone: Within the sample, other DNA sequences also encode this same CDR3. The chain links TRBV3-1 (or the pseudogene TRBV3-2) to TRBJ2-3, with TRBD1 as a possible D gene (6 bases). This CDR3 region has 15 residues. The V and J ends lost 4 bases and 0 bases respectively, with 11 bases between them. Germline V gives CDR1 LGHDT, CDR2 YNNKEL (reference sequence). CDR3: CASSPTGTSTDTQYF. In nucleotides, the CDR3 is TGTGCCAGCAGCCCGACAGGTACTAGCACAGATACGCAGTATTTT.

This clone was seen more than once but under ten times. This chain links TRBV5-1 with TRBJ1-1; D unclear. The V and J ends lost 2 bases and 0 bases respectively, with 8 bases between them. The CDR3 consists of 14 residues. From germline, CDR1 is SGHRS and CDR2 YFSETQ. CDR3 sequence: CASSFSNMNTEAFF. In nucleotides, the CDR3 is TGCGCCAGCAGCTTCAGTAACATGAACACTGAAGCTTTCTTT.

This clone was observed a handful of times. The chain is built from TRBV28 and TRBJ1-5; TRBD1 might be the D (5 bases). Germline CDR1 MDHEN, CDR2 SYDVKM. Trimming stripped 5 bases from V and 1 base from J, with 12 bases between. This CDR3 is built from 15 residues. CDR3 sequence: CASSAQVTSNQPQHF. The CDR3 DNA sequence: TGTGCCAGCAGTGCACAGGTAACCAGCAATCAGCCCCAGCATTTT.

The genes are TRBV7-9 and TRBJ1-1; D gene uncertain. The CDR3 is 15 residues long. Trimming left V 0 bases short and J 1 base short, with 9 bases between. CDR1 and CDR2 from the germline V gene are SEHNR and FQNEAQ (reference sequence). The CDR3 reads CASSLAWVGNTEAFF. DNA of the CDR3: TGTGCCAGCAGCTTAGCGTGGGTAGGGAACACTGAAGCTTTCTTT.

The V and J genes are TRBV25-1 and TRBJ1-1, with D possibly matching TRBD1 (5 bases). Germline CDR1 MGHDK, CDR2 SYGVNS. Trimming removed 7 bases at V and 0 bases at J, with 12 bases between. The CDR3 loop spans 14 amino acids. The CDR3 loop reads CASTPGLMNTEAFF. DNA for the CDR3: TGTGCCAGCACCCCGGGACTGATGAACACTGAAGCTTTCTTT.

This clone was detected once. The chain couples TRBV27 to TRBJ2-7, with D possibly called TRBD1 or TRBD2 (6 bases each). V was trimmed by 2 bases and J by 7 bases, leaving 15 bases between them. Germline CDR1 and CDR2: MNHEY and SMNVEV (reference sequence). The CDR3 runs 14 residues. The DNA for the CDR3 is TGTGCCAGCAGTTTAGGGACGGGGGCCGGGGAGCAGTACTTC. It yields the protein CASSLGTGAGEQYF.

J is TRBJ1-2 and V is TRBV7-2; D ambiguous. V gave up 1 base and J gave up 1 base, with 4 bases separating them. CDR3 size: 13 residues. Germline V lookup: CDR1 SGHTA, CDR2 FQGNSA. CDR3 sequence (DNA): TGTGCCAGCAGCTTAGGTTATAACTATGGCTACACCTTC. It encodes CASSLGYNYGYTF.

This clone has more than one count but fewer than ten. The J gene is TRBJ2-2, the V gene TRBV2; possible D gene TRBD1, 5 bases. CDR1 and CDR2 (germline): SNHLY, FYNNEI. V was clipped by 4 bases and J by 2 bases, with 8 bases between them. The CDR3 extends over 14 amino acids. CDR3 nucleotides: TGTGCCAGCAGTGCAGGGCTAAACACCGGGGAGCTGTTTTTT. This translates into CASSAGLNTGELFF.

The rearrangement joins TRBV2 to TRBJ2-1; D is possibly TRBD2 (6 bases). The V end lost 5 bases, the J end lost 4 bases, and 15 bases lay between the germline ends. Germline values: CDR1 SNHLY, CDR2 FYNNEI. CDR3 size: 15 residues. DNA of the CDR3: TGTGCCAGCAGTCCGACCGGGAGTGGTTACAATGAGCAGTTCTTC. It encodes CASSPTGSGYNEQFF.

The chain recombines TRBV7-2 with TRBJ2-1, with D tentatively TRBD1 (5 bases). The CDR3 spans 15 residues. Germline assignment: CDR1 SGHTA and CDR2 FQGNSA. V was clipped by 1 base and J by 11 bases, with 18 bases between them. Here the CDR3 reads CASSLDRLPNVKQFF. The CDR3 bases are TGTGCCAGCAGCTTAGACAGGCTACCCAATGTGAAGCAGTTCTTC.

CDR3 sequence (DNA): TGTGCCAGCAGCCGAGGCCTAGGGGGGGGCAAAAACATTCAGTACTTC. It specifies CASSRGLGGGKNIQYF. V usage is TRBV3-1 (or the pseudogene TRBV3-2) and J usage is TRBJ2-4; tentatively, D is TRBD2 (7 bases). CDR1 and CDR2 from the germline V gene are LGHDT and YNNKEL (reference sequence). This CDR3 has 16 amino acids. V lost 4 bases and J lost 3, with 16 bases in between.

The CDR3 here is CASSPRDSSGNTIYF. As DNA, the CDR3 is TGTGCCAGCTCACCTCGAGACAGCTCTGGAAACACCATATATTTT. The chain is built from TRBV18 and TRBJ1-3; tentative D call: TRBD1 (5 bases). The germline CDR1 and CDR2 sequences are KGHSH and LQKENI. V lost 3 bases and J 0 bases, leaving 9 bases between the germline ends. The CDR3 contains 15 residues.

The chain links TRBV6-5 to TRBJ2-3; D is uncertain. This CDR3 is built from 12 residues. Germline-derived CDR1 and CDR2 are MNHEY and SVGAGI. V lost 6 bases, J lost 2 bases, and 6 bases lay in between. CDR3 region: CASRSSTDTQYF. The CDR3 nucleotides are TGTGCCAGCAGGTCTTCCACAGATACGCAGTATTTT.

This sequence joins TRBV7-9 and TRBJ2-7; 10 positions agree with TRBD2. V lost 5 bases and J lost 5; bases outside the gene matches: 6. This CDR3 has 14 amino acids. From germline, CDR1 is SEHNR and CDR2 FQNEAQ (reference sequence). The CDR3 DNA is TGTGCCAGCAGCCTAACTAGCGGGACCCACGAGCAGTACTTC. As protein: CASSLTSGTHEQYF.

The chain couples TRBV18 to TRBJ2-1, with 7 bases that match TRBD2. CDR3 length equals 15 residues. V was clipped by 8 bases and J by 0 bases; unmatched bases: 7. Germline loops: CDR1 KGHSH, CDR2 LQKENI. CDR3 nucleotide sequence: TGTGCCAGCAGGGGACTACGAGACTCCTACAATGAGCAGTTCTTC. It is translated as CASRGLRDSYNEQFF. The whole variable domain, remainder taken from reference TRBV18 and TRBJ2-1, is NAGVMQNPRHLVRRRGQEARLRCSPMKGHSHVYWYRQLPEEGLKFMVYLQKENIIDESGMPKERFSAEFPKEGPSILRIQQVVRGDSAAYFCASRGLRDSYNEQFFGPGTRLTVL.

The V call is TRBV7-9, the J call TRBJ2-6, with D perhaps TRBD2 (6 bases). The CDR3 runs 17 residues. Trimming took off 4 bases at V and 0 bases at J, with 13 bases between the two ends. CDR1 SEHNR and CDR2 FQNEAQ come from the germline V gene (reference sequence). CDR3 bases: TGTGCCAGCAGCTCGCCGGGACTCCGCTCTGGGGCCAACGTCCTGACTTTC. Amino acids: CASSSPGLRSGANVLTF.

The V call is TRBV5-1, the J call TRBJ2-2; D uncertain. Trimming cost V 0 bases and J 10 bases, with 19 bases left between them. This CDR3 comprises 16 residues. The germline gives CDR1 SGHRS, CDR2 YFSETQ. CDR3 protein: CASSLDQVQRVAELFF. For the CDR3, the DNA is TGCGCCAGCAGCTTGGACCAGGTGCAAAGGGTCGCGGAGCTGTTTTTT.

The J gene is TRBJ2-1, the V gene TRBV27; TRBD1 or TRBD2 may be the D gene (5 bases each). Trimming took 2 bases from V and 5 from J, leaving 10 bases between them. From germline, CDR1 is MNHEY and CDR2 SMNVEV (reference sequence). This CDR3 spans 14 amino acids. CDR3 region: CASSLGGSNNEQFF. The CDR3 nucleotides are TGTGCCAGCAGTTTAGGGGGTTCCAACAATGAGCAGTTCTTC.

The rearrangement links TRBV11-2 to TRBJ2-7; 14 nucleotides match TRBD2. This CDR3 is built from 15 residues. Germline V gene data show CDR1 as SGHAT and CDR2 as FQNNGV. After removal of 5 bases from V and 4 bases from J, the junction contained 4 bases not matched to a gene. CDR3 protein: CASSIGTSGGYEQYF. Here the CDR3 DNA reads TGTGCCAGCAGCATTGGGACTAGCGGGGGTTACGAGCAGTACTTC.

This chain uses TRBV28 with TRBJ2-5; D remains unclear. Germline loops: CDR1 MDHEN, CDR2 SYDVKM. Trimming cost V 7 bases and J 2 bases, with 14 bases left between them. CDR3 size: 14 residues. CDR3 protein: CASKPSLHQETQYF. CDR3 DNA sequence: TGTGCCAGCAAGCCCTCACTACATCAAGAGACCCAGTACTTC.

The V call is TRBV19, the J call TRBJ1-5, with 10 bases lining up with TRBD1. The CDR3 extends over 15 amino acids. The J segment lost 2 bases and the V segment lost 6 bases, leaving 4 bases of the junction unmatched. Germline V gene sequence: CDR1 LNHDA, CDR2 SQIVND (reference sequence). The CDR3 sequence is CASRGDRGGNQPQHF. CDR3 in DNA: TGTGCCAGTAGAGGGGACAGGGGTGGCAATCAGCCCCAGCATTTT.

V gene TRBV12-5 combines with J gene TRBJ1-1; 7 nucleotides match TRBD1. Germline V gives CDR1 LGHNT, CDR2 FRNRAP. The CDR3 consists of 15 residues. J was trimmed by 7 bases and V by 1 base; bases with no gene match: 9. CDR3 in DNA: TGTGCTAGTGGTTTGGGCGAGACAGGGCGTGATGAAGCTTTCTTT. Protein product: CASGLGETGRDEAFF.

The chain combines TRBV4-1 with TRBJ2-3; D is unresolved. This CDR3 comprises 14 residues. Trimming shortened V by 3 bases and J by 3 bases, and 10 bases separated the two germline ends. Germline values: CDR1 MGHRA, CDR2 YSYEKL. This chain's CDR3 is CASSQVGWTDTQYF. As DNA, the CDR3 is TGCGCCAGCAGCCAGGTCGGGTGGACAGATACGCAGTATTTT.

The chain has TRBV5-1 and TRBJ2-1; no clear D. This CDR3 region has 12 residues. V was trimmed by 0 bases and J by 8 bases, leaving 6 bases between them. From germline, CDR1 is SGHRS and CDR2 YFSETQ. The CDR3 region has the DNA TGCGCCAGCAGCTTGGGGTTTCATGAGCAGTTCTTC. Amino acid sequence: CASSLGFHEQFF.